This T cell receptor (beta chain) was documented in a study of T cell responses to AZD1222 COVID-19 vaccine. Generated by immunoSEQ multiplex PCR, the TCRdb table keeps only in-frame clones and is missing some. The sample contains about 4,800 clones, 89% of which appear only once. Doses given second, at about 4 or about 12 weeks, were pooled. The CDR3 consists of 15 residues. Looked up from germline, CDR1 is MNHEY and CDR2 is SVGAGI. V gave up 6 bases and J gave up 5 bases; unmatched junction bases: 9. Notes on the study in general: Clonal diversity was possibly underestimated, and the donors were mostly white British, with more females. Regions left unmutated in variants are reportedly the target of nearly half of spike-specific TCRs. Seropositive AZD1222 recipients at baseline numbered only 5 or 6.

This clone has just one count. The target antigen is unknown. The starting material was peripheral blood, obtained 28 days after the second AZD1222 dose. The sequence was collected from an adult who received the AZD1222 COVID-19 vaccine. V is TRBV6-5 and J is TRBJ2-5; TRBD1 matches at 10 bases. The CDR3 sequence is CASRPGQGFRETQYF. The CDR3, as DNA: TGTGCCAGCAGACCGGGACAGGGGTTCCGCGAGACCCAGTACTTC.